These 7 T cell receptor beta chains came from one sample sequenced in a study of cytomegalovirus exposure and HLA in healthy donors. Primers included in the PCR were 60 Vbeta and 13 Jbeta primers. Sequencing was performed with immunoSEQ multiplex PCR; in TCRdb, only in-frame clones are kept and a portion is missing. The table records under 150,000 clones, around three quarters of them present only once. Material for sequencing was PBMCs. These receptors were collected from a woman between 50 and 59 years old in good health and CMV-seronegative.

The chain links TRBV7-9 to TRBJ2-2, with TRBD2 matching over 7 bases. The trim removed 1 base at V and 5 bases at J, leaving 4 bases unmatched. Germline V gene sequence: CDR1 SEHNR, CDR2 FQNEAQ (reference sequence). The CDR3 is 15 residues long. This CDR3 reads CASSLELARTGELFF. CDR3 sequence (DNA): TGTGCCAGCAGCTTAGAACTAGCGAGGACCGGGGAGCTGTTTTTT.

This clone was counted only a few times. The rearrangement links TRBV30 to TRBJ2-7, with 10 bases aligning to TRBD2. J was trimmed by 3 bases and V by 1 base; bases with no gene match: 3. The CDR3 loop spans 14 amino acids. Germline V gene data show CDR1 as GTSNPN and CDR2 as SVGIG (reference sequence). CDR3 DNA sequence: TGTGCCTGGAGTGGGACTAGCGGTTACTACGAGCAGTACTTC. Residues: CAWSGTSGYYEQYF.

The gene calls are TRBV27 and TRBJ1-5, with 7 bases aligning to TRBD1. After removal of 5 bases from V and 2 bases from J, the junction contained 6 bases not matched to a gene. The CDR3 extends over 15 amino acids. The germline gives CDR1 MNHEY, CDR2 SMNVEV (reference sequence). CDR3 nucleotide sequence: TGTGCCAGCAGTCGGGACAGACGAGGCAATCAGCCCCAGCATTTT. Translating gives CASSRDRRGNQPQHF.

CDR3 in amino acids: CASRSGQGRGYTF. CDR3 bases: TGTGCCAGCAGAAGCGGACAGGGTCGAGGCTACACCTTC. This chain links TRBV28 with TRBJ1-2; 8 positions agree with TRBD1. Per germline, CDR1 MDHEN and CDR2 SYDVKM. The CDR3 is 13 residues long. The V and J ends lost 6 bases and 8 bases, in that order; junction bases with no gene match: 8.

Worth noting for this clone: One end of the junction fails to match germline, which may point to a read error. The gene calls are TRBV7-7 and TRBJ1-4; 7 nucleotides agree with TRBD1. The length of the CDR3 is 14 residues. CDR1 is SSHAT, CDR2 FNYEAQ, per germline (reference sequence). CDR3 in DNA: TGTGCTAGCAGCTTTGGACAGGTTGTCGAAAAACTGTTTTTT. This translates into CASSFGQVVEKLFF.

This clone was detected once. CDR3 DNA: TGTGCCAGCAGCTTAGCACTAGCGGTTATGGAGACCCAGTACTTC. This sequence encodes CASSLALAVMETQYF. This rearrangement joins TRBV7-8 to TRBJ2-5, with 8 bases fitting TRBD2. Germline trimming cut 0 bases from V and 5 bases from J; bases unmatched to any gene: 5. The germline V gene has CDR1 SGHVS and CDR2 FQNEAQ. The CDR3 length is 15 residues.

The chain uses TRBV18 and TRBJ1-3; 7 bases match TRBD1. This CDR3 contains 16 residues. The V segment lost 4 bases and the J segment 0 bases; nucleotides outside the gene matches: 6. Germline V gene sequence: CDR1 KGHSH, CDR2 LQKENI. This CDR3 is CASSLADRYSGNTIYF. The CDR3 DNA is TGTGCCAGCTCACTTGCGGACAGGTACTCTGGAAACACCATATATTTT.